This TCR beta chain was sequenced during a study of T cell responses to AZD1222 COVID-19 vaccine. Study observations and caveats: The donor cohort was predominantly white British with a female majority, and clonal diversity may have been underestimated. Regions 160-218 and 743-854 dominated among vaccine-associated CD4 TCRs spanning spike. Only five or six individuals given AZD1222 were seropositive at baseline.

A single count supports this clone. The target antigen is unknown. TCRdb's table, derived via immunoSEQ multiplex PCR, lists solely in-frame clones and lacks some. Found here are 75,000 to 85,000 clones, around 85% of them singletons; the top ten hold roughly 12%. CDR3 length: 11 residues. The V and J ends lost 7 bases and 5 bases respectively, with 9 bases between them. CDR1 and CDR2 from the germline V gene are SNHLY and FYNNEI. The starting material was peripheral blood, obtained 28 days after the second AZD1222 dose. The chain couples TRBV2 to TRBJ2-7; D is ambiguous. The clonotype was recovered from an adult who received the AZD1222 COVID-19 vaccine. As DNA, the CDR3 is TGTGCCAGCACCGAGGTCAACGAGCAGTACTTC. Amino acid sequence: CASTEVNEQYF.